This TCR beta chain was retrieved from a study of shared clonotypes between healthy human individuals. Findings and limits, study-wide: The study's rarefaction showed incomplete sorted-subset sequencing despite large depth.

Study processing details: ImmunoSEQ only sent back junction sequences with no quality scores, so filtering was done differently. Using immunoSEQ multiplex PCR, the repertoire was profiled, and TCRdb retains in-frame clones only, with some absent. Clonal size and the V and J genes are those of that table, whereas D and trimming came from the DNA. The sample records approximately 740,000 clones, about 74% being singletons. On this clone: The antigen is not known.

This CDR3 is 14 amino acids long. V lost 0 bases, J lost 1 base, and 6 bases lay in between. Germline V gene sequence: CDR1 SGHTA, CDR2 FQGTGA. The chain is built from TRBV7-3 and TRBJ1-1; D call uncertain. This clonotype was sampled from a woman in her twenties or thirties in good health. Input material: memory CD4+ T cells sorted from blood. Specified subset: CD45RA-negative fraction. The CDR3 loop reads CASSLTRANTEAFF. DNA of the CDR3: TGTGCCAGCAGCTTAACCAGAGCGAACACTGAAGCTTTCTTT.